Listed here are 12 T cell receptor beta chains from one sample, sequenced in a study of T cells in Graves' hyperthyroidism and ophthalmopathy. What was amplified from RNA transcripts were TCR beta CDR3 regions. First-round RT-PCR with HTBI primers amplified the TCR CDR3 region. TCRdb passed the multiplex PCR reads through MiXCR, listing each CDR3 protein once. The sample comprises some 400,000 distinct CDR3 sequences, approximately 15% of which are singletons, and around 10% rests with the top ten. The material sequenced was blood. Receptors originate from a woman aged 55-70 years with Graves' hyperthyroidism.

This clonotype was recorded many times. The chain combines TRBV11-2 with TRBJ2-3; D might be TRBD1 (5 bases). The germline gives CDR1 SGHAT, CDR2 FQNNGV. The CDR3 consists of 13 residues. V was cut by 0 bases and J by 14 bases, with 15 bases left in between. CDR3 nucleotide sequence: TGTGCCAGCAGCTTAGAGATTGGGGCCTCGGGGTATTTT. As protein: CASSLEIGASGYF.

This clonotype was seen many times. J is TRBJ2-1 and V is TRBV11-2, with unresolved D. V gave up 6 bases and J gave up 4 bases, with 13 bases separating them. The length of the CDR3 is 14 residues. The germline gives CDR1 SGHAT, CDR2 FQNNGV. CDR3: CASRTVPTYNEQFF. The DNA for the CDR3 is TGTGCCAGCAGAACCGTACCCACTTACAATGAGCAGTTCTTC. Supplemented by reference TRBV11-2 and TRBJ2-1, the full variable domain reads EAGVAQSPRYKIIEKRQSVAFWCNPISGHATLYWYQQILGQGPKLLIQFQNNGVVDDSQLPKDRFSAERLKGVDSTLKIQPAKLEDSAVYLCASRTVPTYNEQFFGPGTRLTVL.

V and J are TRBV12-3 or TRBV12-4 and TRBJ2-7, with 12 bases fitting TRBD1. This CDR3 has 16 amino acids. The J segment lost 4 bases and the V segment lost 5 bases, leaving 9 bases of the junction unmatched. The CDR3 coding sequence is TGTGCCAGCAGTCCCGTATCGGGACAGGGGGCTTACGAGCAGTACTTC. It codes for CASSPVSGQGAYEQYF.

There are a few counts of this clonotype. A much larger clone differs from this one at a single base, so this may be a read error. The chain joins TRBV7-2 to TRBJ2-1, with D maybe TRBD1 (6 bases). This CDR3 is built from 16 residues. CDR1 and CDR2 (germline): SGHTA, FQGNSA. For the CDR3, the DNA is TGTGCCGGCAGCCGAACAGGGTCCCCCCTCTACAATGAGCAGTTCTTC. It codes for CAGSRTGSPLYNEQFF.

This clonotype has just a few counts. V usage is TRBV20-1 and J usage is TRBJ2-7; D remains ambiguous. The CDR3 length is 14 residues. The V gene lost 0 bases and the J gene lost 2 bases, with 11 bases spanning the gap. The germline gives CDR1 DFQATT, CDR2 SNEGSKA (reference sequence). The CDR3 DNA sequence: TGCAGTGCTAGAGAATTGGGCAGGACCTACGAGCAGTACTTC. Protein sequence: CSARELGRTYEQYF.

In this sample, this clonotype turned up many times. The genes are TRBV10-2 and TRBJ2-5, with 8 bases aligning to TRBD2. J lost 4 bases, V lost 9 bases, and 13 bases had no gene match. CDR1 is WSHSY and CDR2 is SAAADI in the germline V gene. The CDR3 covers 15 residues. The CDR3 DNA sequence: TGCGCCAGTCGCGGCGGGGGGCTGGAGGGAGAGACCCAGTACTTC. As protein: CASRGGGLEGETQYF.

This sequence joins TRBV5-4 and TRBJ2-7; 9 nucleotides match TRBD1. The J segment lost 0 bases and the V segment lost 5 bases, leaving 15 bases of the junction unmatched. The CDR3 totals 18 residues. Germline V CDR1 and CDR2: SGHNT, YYREEE (reference sequence). The CDR3 loop is CASSLVSGWDRASYEQYF. The CDR3 bases are TGTGCCAGCAGTCTGGTGTCCGGTTGGGACAGGGCCTCCTACGAGCAGTACTTC.

This chain connects TRBV11-2 to TRBJ2-1; D ambiguous. There are 14 residues in the CDR3. V lost 3 bases, J lost 7 bases, and 13 bases lay in between. Germline-derived CDR1 and CDR2 are SGHAT and FQNNGV. CDR3 sequence reads: CASSLGGMSNEQFF. The CDR3 nucleotides are TGTGCCAGCAGCTTGGGTGGGATGTCAAATGAGCAGTTCTTC. Drawing the rest from reference TRBV11-2 and TRBJ2-1, the complete variable domain is EAGVAQSPRYKIIEKRQSVAFWCNPISGHATLYWYQQILGQGPKLLIQFQNNGVVDDSQLPKDRFSAERLKGVDSTLKIQPAKLEDSAVYLCASSLGGMSNEQFFGPGTRLTVL.

The genes are TRBV7-3 and TRBJ2-3; D gene unclear. The CDR3 has 13 amino acids. V gave up 2 bases and J gave up 1 base, with 4 bases separating them. Germline V gives CDR1 SGHTA, CDR2 FQGTGA. CDR3 nucleotides: TGTGCCAGCAGCTTATGGGGCACAGATACGCAGTATTTT. Amino acids: CASSLWGTDTQYF.

This clonotype was recorded a few times. The chain employs TRBV19 and TRBJ1-2; the D gene is possibly TRBD1 (6 bases). The CDR3 length is 14 residues. CDR1 LNHDA and CDR2 SQIVND come from the germline V gene (reference sequence). Trimming took 2 bases from V and 4 from J, leaving 11 bases between them. This CDR3 is CASSISGRGYGYTF. The CDR3 DNA follows: TGTGCCAGTAGTATATCGGGCAGGGGCTATGGCTACACCTTC.

This clonotype was counted ten times or more. The chain uses TRBV11-2 and TRBJ2-1; 7 nucleotides agree with TRBD1. The CDR3 is 16 residues long. In germline, CDR1 is SGHAT, CDR2 FQNNGV. J lost 4 bases, V lost 1 base, and 7 bases had no gene match. CDR3 nucleotides: TGTGCCAGCAGCTTAGCCCCTAGGGGGCGGTACAATGAGCAGTTCTTC. Its protein is CASSLAPRGRYNEQFF.

The sample holds many counts of this clonotype. The chain employs TRBV10-3 and TRBJ2-7; 12 bases are shared with TRBD2. V was pared by 0 bases and J by 3 bases, with 9 bases of the junction left unmatched. In germline, CDR1 is ENHRY, CDR2 SYGVKD. The CDR3 covers 18 residues. The CDR3 is CAISESASGRAGDYEQYF. In nucleotides, the CDR3 is TGTGCCATCAGTGAGTCCGCTAGCGGGAGGGCCGGGGACTACGAGCAGTACTTC.